This T cell receptor (beta chain) was retrieved from a study of blood T cell repertoires in COVID-19. Study-wide context: The analysed material was cDNA or gDNA that came from T cells, B-cell-depleted T cells, or PBMCs.

V lost 5 bases and J lost 7; bases outside the gene matches: 13. Germline values: CDR1 LNHDA, CDR2 SQIVND (reference sequence). The CDR3 length is 15 residues. In the source study's methods: Cell counts per sample came from amplifying reference gene primers. Clones were sequenced by immunoSEQ multiplex PCR, and TCRdb holds only the in-frame ones, with some missing. V and J calls plus clone size are reproduced from that table; the DNA served to infer D and trimming. The data contain around 160,000 clones, 80% of them singletons. The sequenced sample was peripheral blood. This clonotype was obtained from a man aged 60 to 69 with active or convalescent COVID-19. The chain carries TRBV19 and TRBJ1-1; 7 nucleotides match TRBD1. CDR3 protein: CASSLTRQGKSEAFF. The CDR3 DNA is TGTGCCAGTAGTCTAACCCGACAGGGTAAAAGTGAAGCTTTCTTT.